This T cell receptor (beta chain) was identified in a study of T cell responses to AZD1222 COVID-19 vaccine (dated by TCRdb to the early 2020s). Looking at the study overall: AZD1222 recipients with second doses at about 4 weeks or about 12 weeks were pooled, because spike-specific TCR depth and breadth did not differ between schedules. TCR sequencing covered roughly 230 trial participants: around 210 given two doses of AZD1222 and about 26 given two doses of MenACWY control vaccine. Trial participants were enrolled into age subgroups of 18-55, 56-69 and 70-plus years, which contained 148, 28 and 57 TCR-sequenced participants, respectively. Study-wide conclusions, independent of this receptor: Because no day 14 peak-response samples were available, the repertoires could be characterized only after the peak T cell response. Spike-specific TCR breadth and depth rose significantly after two AZD1222 doses compared with day 0 and with MenACWY recipients. The 56-69-year group was small, and its depth increase did not reach significance, likely because of low power. Epitopes outside the regions mutated in the B.1.351 and B.1.1.7 variants were reportedly recognized by nearly half of the unique spike-specific TCRs. The whole spike protein was spanned by vaccine-associated CD4 TCRs, and dominant responses were seen in regions 160-218 and 743-854. Participants were mostly white British, with more females than males. The authors suggested clonal diversity may have been underestimated. Conclusions about previously exposed vaccinees were limited because only six AZD1222 recipients were SARS-CoV-2 seropositive at baseline.

This specimen's time point label, per the study, means: baseline before first vaccination. Vaccinee samples came from UK trials COV001 and COV002, including a single-blind randomized controlled phase 2/3 trial of AZD1222 (ChAdOx1 nCoV-19) in healthy adults. For TCRbeta chain sequencing, PBMC samples from trial participants were taken at day 0 and at day 28 after the second dose. The CDR3 regions of human TCRbeta chains were analyzed by immunosequencing. Regarding the original processing steps: TCRs in the repertoires were compared against a reference library of SARS-CoV-2-specific TCRs that had been generated with the MIRA antigen-specificity platform. Breadth was defined as the fraction of unique TCRs that were SARS-CoV-2-associated. Depth was defined as the fraction of total T cells that were SARS-CoV-2-associated. Using the MIRA data, each spike-specific TCR was assigned both to the spike region to which the TCR was reactive and to a CD4 or CD8 class. Log10-transformed breadth and depth values were compared by one-way ANOVA with Sidak's multiple comparisons tests. In its TCRdb copy, this immuneACCESS table keeps in-frame sequences only and misses some clones. Where compared with another copy, unresolved V genes explain less than half of these, and the others have no known cause. V and J calls and clone size are copied from that table; D and trimming were computed from the DNA. Across this sample there are some 130,000 clones, with roughly 90% seen only once. The ten largest make up roughly 6.5% of the sample.

Regarding this clone: What this receptor recognizes is not known. No quality values exist for individual bases; no much larger clone is one base distant.

The junction shows trimming of 11 bases on V and 5 bases on J, and the gene matches do not reach 14 bases of it. For CDR1 and CDR2, the germline V gene lists SNHLY and FYNNEI. CDR3 length: 14 amino acids, cysteine to phenylalanine. Just CDR3 DNA is preserved here, 42 bases in frame from base 1. The rearranged segments are TRBV2 and TRBJ1-1, and 7 junctional nucleotides match TRBD1. This sample comprised peripheral blood, obtained on day 0 of AZD1222 vaccination. The TCR sequence derives from an adult in good health. The CDR3 reads as follows: CAGKGRQGGTEAFF. The DNA sequence is as follows: TGTGCCGGCAAGGGGAGACAGGGAGGAACTGAAGCTTTCTTT.